The 19 T cell receptor beta chains given below trace back to one sample, sequenced in a study of cytomegalovirus exposure and HLA in healthy donors. Using immunoSEQ multiplex PCR, the repertoire was profiled, and TCRdb retains in-frame clones only, with some absent. This sample carries 150,000 to 200,000 clones, about 86% of them seen once, and the ten largest clones take about 6%. The sequenced sample was PBMCs. The receptor source for this set is a young woman in good health and CMV-seronegative.

J is TRBJ2-5 and V is TRBV10-3; perhaps TRBD2 as D (5 bases). There are 15 residues in the CDR3. V was pared by 5 bases and J by 2 bases, with 15 bases between. The germline V gene encodes CDR1 ENHRY and CDR2 SYGVKD. CDR3 region: CAISSGRSGQETQYF. CDR3 sequence (DNA): TGTGCCATCAGTAGCGGACGATCTGGGCAAGAGACCCAGTACTTC.

The V and J genes are TRBV29-1 and TRBJ1-1; 9 bases align to TRBD1. The germline gives CDR1 SQVTM, CDR2 ANQGSEA. The trim removed 6 bases at V and 0 bases at J, leaving 2 bases unmatched. The CDR3 runs to 13 residues. The CDR3 here is CSVGTGLNTEAFF. The CDR3 DNA is TGCAGCGTCGGGACAGGGTTGAACACTGAAGCTTTCTTT.

The chain recombines TRBV7-2 with TRBJ2-1; D ambiguous. The CDR3 totals 13 residues. The V gene lost 5 bases and the J gene lost 7 bases, with 12 bases spanning the gap. Germline loops: CDR1 SGHTA, CDR2 FQGNSA. The CDR3 nucleotides are TGTGCCAGCAGCCCCATATCTGGGAATGAGCAGTTCTTC. It specifies CASSPISGNEQFF.

V is TRBV7-9 and J is TRBJ1-2; D is undetermined. V lost 4 bases and J 4 bases, leaving 10 bases between the germline ends. CDR3 length equals 13 residues. Germline lookup yields CDR1 SEHNR and CDR2 FQNEAQ (reference sequence). The CDR3: CASSSGWGYGYTF. The DNA of the CDR3 is TGTGCCAGCAGCTCCGGGTGGGGCTATGGCTACACCTTC.

The chain carries TRBV7-9 and TRBJ1-2; tentative D call: TRBD1 (6 bases). Germline V gene lookup returns CDR1 SEHNR and CDR2 FQNEAQ (reference sequence). Deletions cut 3 bases from V and 4 bases from J, with 15 bases between. This CDR3 has 15 amino acids. The CDR3 is CASSFQGFGSYGYTF. The DNA of the CDR3 is TGTGCCAGCAGCTTTCAGGGGTTCGGAAGCTATGGCTACACCTTC.

The chain has TRBV10-3 and TRBJ1-2; a possible D gene is TRBD1 (6 bases). The V gene lost 7 bases and the J gene lost 5 bases, with 17 bases spanning the gap. CDR3 length: 14 amino acids. In germline, CDR1 is ENHRY, CDR2 SYGVKD. This CDR3 is CAIMATGYPYGYTF. In DNA form, the CDR3 reads TGTGCCATCATGGCGACAGGATACCCGTATGGCTACACCTTC.

The chain links TRBV2 to TRBJ2-1; 8 nucleotides match TRBD2. Germline V lookup: CDR1 SNHLY, CDR2 FYNNEI. V shed 7 bases, J shed 2 bases, and the junction held 7 bases outside the gene matches. This CDR3 spans 15 amino acids. The CDR3 DNA reads TGTGCCAGCACCCTCCTAGCGGGTGCCTACAATGAGCAGTTCTTC. Its protein product is CASTLLAGAYNEQFF.

The chain is built from TRBV30 and TRBJ2-1, with D tentatively TRBD2 (5 bases). In germline, CDR1 is GTSNPN, CDR2 SVGIG (reference sequence). The CDR3 spans 15 residues. Trimming stripped 4 bases from V and 9 bases from J, with 22 bases between. This CDR3 is CAWTGSSTVFGEQFF. In DNA, the CDR3 is TGTGCCTGGACGGGGTCTAGCACCGTTTTCGGTGAGCAGTTCTTC. Looking up the rest from reference TRBV30 and TRBJ2-1 gives the full variable domain: SQTIHQWPATLVQPVGSPLSLECTVEGTSNPNLYWYRQAAGRGLQLLFYSVGIGQISSEVPQNLSASRPQDRQFILSSKKLLLSDSGFYLCAWTGSSTVFGEQFFGPGTRLTVL.

V and J are TRBV7-3 and TRBJ1-1; D not resolved. Germline CDR1 SGHTA, CDR2 FQGTGA. V dropped 5 bases and J dropped 1 base, with 11 bases sitting between them. The CDR3 extends over 14 amino acids. The CDR3: CASSTMDGNTEAFF. The CDR3 coding sequence is TGTGCCAGCAGCACCATGGACGGGAACACTGAAGCTTTCTTT.

V and J are TRBV27 and TRBJ1-2; D is perhaps TRBD1 (5 bases). This CDR3 has 18 amino acids. Trimming removed 3 bases from V and 4 bases from J, with 24 bases in between. CDR1 is MNHEY and CDR2 is SMNVEV in the germline V gene (reference sequence). This CDR3 reads CASSFAGTSEREIYGYTF. CDR3 bases: TGTGCCAGCAGTTTCGCCGGGACCTCCGAACGGGAGATCTATGGCTACACCTTC.

The chain links TRBV5-1 to TRBJ2-3, with TRBD1 matching 7 bases. Trimming cost V 4 bases and J 4 bases; bases outside gene matches: 12. The V gene's germline CDR1 is SGHRS and CDR2 YFSETQ. The CDR3 spans 16 residues. CDR3 in DNA: TGCGCCAGCAGCCCCTCCCCGACAGGGCCGGCAGATACGCAGTATTTT. It is translated as CASSPSPTGPADTQYF.

This rearrangement joins TRBV11-2 to TRBJ2-7; maybe TRBD1 (5 bases). V lost 3 bases, J lost 4 bases, and 7 bases lay in between. CDR3 length equals 12 residues. CDR1 is SGHAT and CDR2 is FQNNGV in the germline V gene. The CDR3 nucleotides read TGTGCCAGCAGCTTGTACAGGTACGAGCAGTACTTC. It is translated as CASSLYRYEQYF.

This chain joins TRBV20-1 and TRBJ1-1; D uncertain. This CDR3 contains 11 residues. Germline assignment: CDR1 DFQATT and CDR2 SNEGSKA (reference sequence). Between the trimmed V and J ends, which lost 6 bases and 9 bases, there was a span of 14 bases. This chain's CDR3 is CSAPHAWQAFF. CDR3 bases: TGCAGTGCCCCTCACGCCTGGCAAGCTTTCTTT.

The chain uses TRBV9 and TRBJ2-1; TRBD2 is a possible D gene (6 bases). Germline V gene lookup returns CDR1 SGDLS and CDR2 YYNGEE. Deletions cut 4 bases from V and 1 base from J, with 9 bases between. The CDR3 is 14 amino acids. CDR3 protein: CASSPGTSYNEQFF. For the CDR3, the DNA is TGTGCCAGCAGCCCGGGGACTTCCTACAATGAGCAGTTCTTC.

V and J are TRBV2 and TRBJ1-1; TRBD1 matches 9 bases. Germline-derived CDR1 and CDR2 are SNHLY and FYNNEI. This CDR3 has 15 residues. Trimming removed 6 bases from V and 3 bases from J; junction bases left unmatched: 8. The CDR3 DNA sequence: TGTGCCAGCAGCCAAATACAGGGGGCGGACACTGAAGCTTTCTTT. Amino acid sequence: CASSQIQGADTEAFF.

The chain employs TRBV5-1 and TRBJ2-3, with TRBD1 matching over 11 bases. The trim removed 3 bases at V and 4 bases at J, leaving 4 bases unmatched. Germline values: CDR1 SGHRS, CDR2 YFSETQ. This CDR3 is built from 15 residues. This CDR3 reads CASSSRTGGADTQYF. CDR3 sequence (DNA): TGCGCCAGCAGCTCTCGGACAGGGGGCGCAGATACGCAGTATTTT. Full variable domain (rest looked up from reference TRBV5-1 and TRBJ2-3): KAGVTQTPRYLIKTRGQQVTLSCSPISGHRSVSWYQQTPGQGLQFLFEYFSETQRNKGNFPGRFSGRQFSNSRSEMNVSTLELGDSALYLCASSSRTGGADTQYFGPGTRLTVL.

V usage is TRBV7-8 and J usage is TRBJ2-5, with TRBD2 matching over 10 bases. This CDR3 has 16 residues. J was trimmed by 5 bases and V by 7 bases; bases with no gene match: 13. Germline CDR1 is SGHVS and CDR2 is FQNEAQ. In nucleotides, the CDR3 is TGTGCCAGCACCGCACTCAAGCGGGAGGGACGGGAGACCCAGTACTTC. The encoded protein is CASTALKREGRETQYF.

V and J are TRBV27 and TRBJ1-2, with a tentative D call TRBD1 (6 bases). The CDR3 totals 15 residues. In germline, CDR1 is MNHEY, CDR2 SMNVEV (reference sequence). V was trimmed by 5 bases and J by 4 bases, leaving 17 bases between them. The CDR3, as DNA: TGTGCCAGCAGTCGCAAGGGGGACCATTCCTATGGCTACACCTTC. Encoded protein: CASSRKGDHSYGYTF.

CDR3 protein: CAGKAGGEKLFF. The DNA for the CDR3 is TGTGCCGGAAAGGCCGGGGGCGAAAAACTGTTTTTT. V gene TRBV21-1 combines with J gene TRBJ1-4. TRBV21-1 is a recognized pseudogene. This CDR3 has 12 amino acids.